This record looks at one T cell receptor (beta chain) sequence and its context. Its antigen specificity is not known. This sample stems from a study of T cell clusters in autoimmune cytopenias (dated by TCRdb to 2018 to 2020). For the wider study: Healthy donor controls had a mean age of 56 years and a median age of approximately 63 years, with about half of the roughly 40 female. TRB sequencing reached a median depth of 51,575 reads per sample and yielded a median of about 2,400 distinct TRB clonotypes per sample. Repertoires from autoimmune hepatitis patients were compared with those of about two dozen healthy donors matched for age and sex. Peripheral blood TRB and IGH repertoires were sequenced in autoimmune cytopenia patients at active disease and during treatment follow-up, alongside healthy, CLL and autoimmune hepatitis controls. For primary cytopenia, about two dozen age-matched healthy donors were used as controls, and for secondary cytopenia, over 11 age-matched CLL patients were used as controls. The goal of the study was to find out whether patients with autoimmune cytopenia have a disease-specific immune repertoire signature that could be used as a blood-based biomarker.

Multiplex PCR with a touch-down protocol amplified TRB rearrangements, with the TRB-A and TRB-B primer pools combined in a single tube. Illumina adapters and sample indices were added to the amplicons through two consecutive PCR reactions performed with Phusion HS II polymerase. After gel purification with the NucleoSpin Gel and PCR Clean-up kit, the amplicons were quantified by Qubit and checked for quality on an Agilent 2100 Bioanalyzer. Sequencing of the libraries was done on an Illumina MiSeq with 600-cycle, single-indexed, paired-end runs. The study's processing was this. MiXCR version 2.1.12 with the default MiXCR reference library was used to align and assemble TRB reads. Each unique CDR3 nucleotide sequence defined a clone, and only productive sequences with at least two reads were analysed. Alpha-parameterized diversity profiles (alpha 0 to 5), including the Shannon (alpha 1) and Simpson (alpha 2) indices, were computed with an R script to assess repertoire diversity. The tcR package was used to compute combinatorial TRB VJ usage, which was then compared between cohorts by principal component analysis with ade4. GLIPH was used to cluster TCRbeta CDR3s in pairs of cohorts matched for age and read depth, and a Wilcoxon test was used to compare cluster frequencies. Each entry corresponds to one CDR3 protein sequence from reads that TCRdb reprocessed, and DNA is not given. Here the V and J calls rest on TCRdb's processing, not on the authors' analysis. This sample's table lists 5,000 to 6,500 distinct CDR3 sequences. The ten largest clonotypes hold approximately 3.1% of the sample.

The CDR3 holds 13 amino acids from the cysteine to the phenylalanine. No DNA sequence was recorded. The germline V gene yields MNHNS for CDR1 and SASEGT for CDR2. The full study reports these points: The cluster-lack signature was not seen for secondary cytopenia versus CLL, apparently masked by the dominant lymphoma-associated repertoire. GLIPH results suggested that primary autoimmune cytopenia patients were missing physiological T cell clusters, with 50 or so clusters found only in healthy donors compared with some 17 found only in patients. Shifts in the TRB repertoire, including less even repertoires in secondary cytopenia and CLL, were mostly a reflection of lymphoma bias and not of autoimmunity. Healthy donors had almost three times as many exclusive TRB clusters as active autoimmune hepatitis patients, a finding consistent with an autoimmunity-wide signature. The T cell clusters were defined in silico only, and their functional role remained to be validated experimentally.

Per sample, 250 ng of peripheral blood genomic DNA, approximately 37,500 genome equivalents, was used for TRB amplification. These same data were also listed under a study on T cell repertoires in aging, cancer and after chemotherapy. That second report states: Donors spanned six age groups from 30 or younger to 70 or older, with at least three individuals per group. Control TCR repertoires from healthy donors were recorded across several months to years, and re-sampling revealed clear clonal overlap. The complete dataset included about 9.1 million TCR reads. Significantly lower blood TCR diversity and higher clonality were observed in untreated patients with hematological or solid cancers than in age-matched healthy donors. In healthy donors, the drop in TCR diversity with age came mainly from a loss of richness, whereas in cancer patients a loss of evenness also played a part. In both cancer cohorts, median generation probability rose over the chemotherapy interval, which suggests that the repertoire was reconstituted through rebound thymic output. The authors noted that the repertoire data do not allow conclusions about immunological memory after chemotherapy. Peripheral blood TCR beta repertoires from healthy donors and cancer patients were profiled to examine immunoaging and T cell reconstitution after chemotherapy. Alongside approximately 97 healthy donors serving as a reference group, the cohort included approximately 210 cancer patients, of whom some 91 had hematological cancers and 120 to 130 had solid cancers. Processing of the TRB sequences was carried out with MiXCR versions 2.12 and 3.0.5. The repertoire metrics were Shannon diversity, evenness, clonality (calculated as one minus evenness), and diversity profiles parameterized by alpha from 0 to 5. The IGoR algorithm was used to calculate generation probabilities for clones in the paired samples taken before and after chemotherapy.

This chain joins TRBV6-1 to TRBJ1-5. The source is a human donor in good health. The material sequenced was peripheral blood. The CDR3 protein sequence reads: CASGGVSNQPQHF.